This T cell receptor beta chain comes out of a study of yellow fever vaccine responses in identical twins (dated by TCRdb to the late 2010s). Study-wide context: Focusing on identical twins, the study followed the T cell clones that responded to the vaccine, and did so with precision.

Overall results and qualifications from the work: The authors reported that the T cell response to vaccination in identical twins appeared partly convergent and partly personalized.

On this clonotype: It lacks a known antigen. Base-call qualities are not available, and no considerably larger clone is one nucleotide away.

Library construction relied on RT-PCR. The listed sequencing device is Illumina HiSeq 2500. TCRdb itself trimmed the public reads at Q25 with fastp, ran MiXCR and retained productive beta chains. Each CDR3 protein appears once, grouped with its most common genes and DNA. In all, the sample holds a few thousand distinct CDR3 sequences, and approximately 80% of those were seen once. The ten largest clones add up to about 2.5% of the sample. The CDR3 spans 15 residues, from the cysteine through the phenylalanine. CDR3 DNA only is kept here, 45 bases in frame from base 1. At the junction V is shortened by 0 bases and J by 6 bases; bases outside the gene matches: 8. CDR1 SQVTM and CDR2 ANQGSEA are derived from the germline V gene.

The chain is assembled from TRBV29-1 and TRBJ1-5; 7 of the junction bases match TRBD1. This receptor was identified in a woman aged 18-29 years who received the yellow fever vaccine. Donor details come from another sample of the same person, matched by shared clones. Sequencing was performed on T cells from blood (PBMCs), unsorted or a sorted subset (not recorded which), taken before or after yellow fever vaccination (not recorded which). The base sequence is TGCAGCGTTGAAGACGGGGCAGGGGGAGGTCAGCCCCAGCATTTT. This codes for CSVEDGAGGGQPQHF.